The rows below give T cell receptor beta chains drawn from one sample of a study of cytomegalovirus exposure and HLA in healthy donors. Clones were read by immunoSEQ multiplex PCR, and TCRdb kept only the in-frame ones, dropping some. The sample shows roughly 120,000 clones, just under 70% of them seen only once. The source material was PBMCs. The receptors derive from a woman aged 70-85 years in good health and CMV-seropositive. The CDR3 runs from the conserved cysteine through the conserved F or W. D genes are given only for firm matches. Size is stated for part of the rows, as once, few or many counts, or as a class when the clone is expanded.

>.|TRBV7-9|TRBJ1-2|TRBD1
CASSLAGQENYGYTF
TGTGCCAGCAGCTTAGCGGGACAGGAAAACTATGGCTACACCTTC
>.|TRBV7-3|TRBJ2-7|TRBD2
CASSAASGGQYEQYF
TGTGCCAGCAGCGCCGCTAGCGGGGGGCAGTACGAGCAGTACTTC
>few|TRBV2|TRBJ1-4|.
CASRASGTPNEKLFF
TGTGCCAGCAGGGCCTCTGGGACACCGAATGAAAAACTGTTTTTT
>few|TRBV27|TRBJ1-1|.
CASSSQGQVNTEAFF
TGTGCCAGCAGTTCCCAGGGTCAGGTGAACACTGAAGCTTTCTTT
>.|TRBV6-5|TRBJ1-1|.
CASFRDMGTEAFF
TGTGCCAGCTTCCGGGACATGGGCACTGAAGCTTTCTTT
>.|TRBV6-5|TRBJ1-2|TRBD1
CASKSSTGYGYTF
TGTGCCAGCAAATCCTCGACAGGGTATGGCTACACCTTC
>.|TRBV18|TRBJ1-1|.
CASSQAGGNTEAFF
TGTGCCAGCTCGCAGGCCGGGGGGAACACTGAAGCTTTCTTT
>.|TRBV19|TRBJ1-2|.
CASSSNLGYTF
TGTGCCAGTAGTTCCAATTTGGGCTACACCTTC
>.|TRBV7-9|TRBJ2-6|.
CASSRDFSGANVLTF
TGTGCCAGCAGCCGGGACTTCTCTGGGGCCAACGTCCTGACTTTC
>few|TRBV7-2|TRBJ1-2|.
CASSLALGNNYGYTF
TGTGCCAGCAGCTTAGCGCTTGGCAACAACTATGGCTACACCTTC
>once|TRBV19|TRBJ1-5|TRBD1
CASSQGQGGNQPQHF
TGTGCCAGTAGTCAAGGACAGGGCGGCAATCAGCCCCAGCATTTT
>.|TRBV7-9|TRBJ2-5|.
CASSLDGGLVTQYF
TGTGCCAGCAGCTTAGACGGGGGGCTAGTGACCCAGTACTTC
>once|TRBV12-5|TRBJ1-5|TRBD1
CASGSGQINQPQHF
TGTGCTAGTGGTTCGGGACAGATCAATCAGCCCCAGCATTTT
>few|TRBV15|TRBJ1-4|TRBD1
CATSTTGEGEKLFF
TGTGCCACCAGCACGACAGGGGAGGGTGAAAAACTGTTTTTT
>.|TRBV11-1|TRBJ2-7|.
CASSKDSYEQYF
TGTGCCAGCAGCAAGGACAGTTACGAGCAGTACTTC
>.|TRBV7-9|TRBJ1-1|.
CASSLETKNTEAFF
TGTGCCAGCAGCTTAGAGACAAAGAACACTGAAGCTTTCTTT
>.|TRBV28|TRBJ1-5|TRBD1
CASSFQGAWGQPQHF
TGTGCCAGCAGTTTCCAGGGGGCATGGGGTCAGCCCCAGCATTTT
>once|TRBV13|TRBJ1-1|.
CASSLRRGGNTEAFF
TGTGCCAGCAGCTTAAGGCGAGGGGGGAACACTGAAGCTTTCTTT
>once|TRBV19|TRBJ1-1|TRBD1
CASSIGRTGVNTEAFF
TGTGCCAGTAGTATAGGTCGTACAGGGGTGAACACTGAAGCTTTCTTT
>.|TRBV7-2|TRBJ1-3|.
CASSLNGVGGSDGNTIYF
TGTGCCAGCAGCTTAAACGGCGTCGGGGGGAGTGATGGAAACACCATATATTTT
>.|TRBV6-5|TRBJ1-1|TRBD1
CASSPHRGQAFF
TGTGCCAGCAGCCCCCACAGGGGACAAGCTTTCTTT
>.|TRBV5-5|TRBJ2-2|TRBD2
CASSSGLVTNTGELFF
TGTGCCAGCAGCTCGGGACTAGTAACGAACACCGGGGAGCTGTTTTTT
>few|TRBV30|TRBJ2-2|.
CALDGTGTGELFF
TGTGCCTTAGATGGCACCGGGACCGGGGAGCTGTTTTTT
>.|TRBV7-8|TRBJ2-7|TRBD2
CASTSRTRNDEQYF
TGTGCCAGCACCTCCCGGACTAGAAACGACGAGCAGTACTTC
>few|TRBV7-2|TRBJ2-5|TRBD2
CASSFGRGGMYQETQYF
TGTGCCAGCAGCTTTGGGCGGGGGGGGATGTACCAAGAGACCCAGTACTTC
>.|TRBV6-1|TRBJ1-5|TRBD1
CASRQDRVGNQPQHF
TGTGCCAGCAGACAGGACAGGGTCGGCAATCAGCCCCAGCATTTT
>.|TRBV27|TRBJ1-5|.
CASSERGETNQPQHF
TGTGCCAGCAGTGAGCGGGGGGAGACCAATCAGCCCCAGCATTTT
>.|TRBV6-6|TRBJ1-2|.
CASSYDRGSNYGYTF
TGTGCCAGCAGTTACGATAGGGGCTCTAACTATGGCTACACCTTC
>.|TRBV5-4|TRBJ1-1|.
CASTAGGGNMATEAFF
TGTGCCAGCACCGCCGGGGGGGGTAACATGGCCACTGAAGCTTTCTTT
>.|TRBV29-1|TRBJ1-4|.
CSVRPTGNEKLFF
TGCAGCGTTAGGCCGACGGGGAATGAAAAACTGTTTTTT
>.|TRBV9|TRBJ1-6|.
CASRAENNSPLHF
TGTGCCAGCAGGGCGGAGAATAATTCACCCCTCCACTTT
>.|TRBV4-1|TRBJ1-3|TRBD1
CASSQADRGTWDTIYF
TGCGCCAGCAGCCAAGCCGACAGGGGGACTTGGGACACCATATATTTT
>.|TRBV19|TRBJ1-2|.
CASSTTGHYGYTF
TGTGCCAGTAGTACGACAGGACACTATGGCTACACCTTC
>once|TRBV10-2|TRBJ1-5|.
CASSPDTVVNQPQHF
TGCGCCAGCAGTCCAGACACGGTTGTCAATCAGCCCCAGCATTTT
>once|TRBV29-1|TRBJ1-4|.
CSVRDGDFGEKLFF
TGCAGCGTCCGGGATGGGGACTTCGGTGAAAAACTGTTTTTT
>.|TRBV7-2|TRBJ1-2|TRBD1
CASSDRGSYYGYTF
TGTGCCAGCAGTGACAGGGGCTCCTACTATGGCTACACCTTC
>.|TRBV5-8|TRBJ1-1|.
CASSLQGSRNTEAFF
TGTGCCAGCAGCCTGCAGGGAAGTAGGAACACTGAAGCTTTCTTT
>large|TRBV6-1|TRBJ1-2|.
CASSEARYWSNYGYTF
TGTGCCAGCAGTGAAGCGCGGTATTGGTCTAACTATGGCTACACCTTC
>.|TRBV10-3|TRBJ2-3|TRBD2
CAISEPGGPQDTQYF
TGTGCCATCAGTGAGCCGGGGGGGCCTCAAGATACGCAGTATTTT
>.|TRBV5-1|TRBJ2-5|TRBD2
CASSSSGGETQYF
TGCGCCAGCAGCTCTAGCGGGGGAGAGACCCAGTACTTC
>once|TRBV19|TRBJ1-5|TRBD1
CASSRTGGRGSNQPQHF
TGTGCCAGTAGTAGGACAGGGGGTCGGGGGAGCAATCAGCCCCAGCATTTT
>few|TRBV30|TRBJ2-3|.
CAWGQPQTDTQYF
TGTGCCTGGGGACAGCCCCAAACAGATACGCAGTATTTT
>.|TRBV30|TRBJ1-3|.
CAWSVSDSSGNTIYF
TGTGCCTGGAGTGTTTCCGACAGCTCTGGAAACACCATATATTTT